Here is one T cell receptor (beta chain) with its context. The sample comes from a study of blood T cells in healthy people across ages. Then a second PCR, running roughly 6 to 12 cycles, was carried out with a sample-barcoded 5' primer and a J-beta primer mix. In TCRdb, the 5' RACE reads were re-called with MiXCR into one record per CDR3 protein. The sample lists around 1.5 million distinct CDR3 sequences, about 35% occurring once. Around 10 milliliters was the volume of peripheral blood drawn from each donor. This sequence was found in a woman younger than 45 in good health. Sequencing input: blood.

CDR3 region: CASSGYRGGSDTQYF. The CDR3 DNA follows: TGTGCCAGCAGTGGGTACAGGGGAGGGTCAGATACGCAGTATTTT. This chain joins TRBV6-1 and TRBJ2-3; the D call may be TRBD1 or TRBD2 (7 bases each). Trimming cost V 4 bases and J 4 bases, with 15 bases left between them. This CDR3 spans 15 amino acids. Germline CDR1 is MNHNS and CDR2 is SASEGT.